The clone carrying this T cell receptor beta chain was detected many times. Its antigen is still unknown. The data were taken from a study of T cells in Graves' hyperthyroidism and ophthalmopathy. In the ophthalmopathy cohort, Clinical Activity Score was at least 3, NOSPECS grade at least 4, and duration under 3 months. The study's findings and limits: Blood also showed most of the thyroid clonotypes that were expanded above 0.001. From stable hyperthyroidism, ophthalmopathy was separated by a 13 V-J model.

The CDR3 length is 15 residues. Germline V gene lookup returns CDR1 SQVTM and CDR2 ANQGSEA. V lost 7 bases and J 3 bases, leaving 22 bases between the germline ends. It was RNA transcripts that yielded the amplified TCR beta CDR3 regions. RT-PCR in the first round (using the HTBI primer set) targeted the TCR CDR3. One entry per CDR3 protein results from TCRdb running MiXCR on the multiplex PCR reads. Of around 620,000 distinct CDR3 sequences listed, 14% were seen once; the top ten hold about 6.6%. The genes are TRBV29-1 and TRBJ2-7; D call uncertain. What was sequenced was blood. The sequence was collected from a woman aged 18-35 years with Graves' ophthalmopathy. CDR3 sequence reads: CSARLGSLENYEQYF. The CDR3 DNA reads TGCAGCGCCCGTTTGGGCAGCCTAGAAAACTACGAGCAGTACTTC.